What follows describes a single T cell receptor (beta chain). The sample originates from a study of shared clonotypes between healthy human individuals. For the study at large: Each donor contributed plates that comprised three CD4 naive, three CD4 memory, two CD8 naive and one CD8 memory.

TCRdb keeps only in-frame clones here, not all; method: immunoSEQ multiplex PCR. The data contain around 2.5 million clones, over 85% of them singletons. The CDR3 sequence is 14 residues long. Germline V gene lookup returns CDR1 SGHRS and CDR2 YFSETQ. Trimming stripped 4 bases from V and 6 bases from J, with 14 bases between. The clonotype was recovered from a man between 18 and 29 years old in good health. Some clones in this sample may be carry-over from other donors' samples. The sample was naive CD4+ T cells from PBMCs. Subset given: CD45RA+ positively selected. The rearrangement uses TRBV5-1 and TRBJ2-1, with no clear D. The CDR3 region has the DNA TGCGCCAGCAGCCCGAGAGGAGAACGCAATGAGCAGTTCTTC. Protein sequence: CASSPRGERNEQFF.